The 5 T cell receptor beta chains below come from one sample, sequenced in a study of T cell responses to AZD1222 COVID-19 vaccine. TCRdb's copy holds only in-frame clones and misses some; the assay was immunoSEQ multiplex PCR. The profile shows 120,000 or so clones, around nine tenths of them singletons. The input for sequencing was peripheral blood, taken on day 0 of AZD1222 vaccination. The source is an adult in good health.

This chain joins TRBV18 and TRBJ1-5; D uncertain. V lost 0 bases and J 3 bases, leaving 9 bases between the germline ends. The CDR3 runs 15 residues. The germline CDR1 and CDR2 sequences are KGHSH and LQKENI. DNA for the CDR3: TGTGCCAGCTCACCACCTTGGCATTCCAATCAGCCCCAGCATTTT. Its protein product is CASSPPWHSNQPQHF.

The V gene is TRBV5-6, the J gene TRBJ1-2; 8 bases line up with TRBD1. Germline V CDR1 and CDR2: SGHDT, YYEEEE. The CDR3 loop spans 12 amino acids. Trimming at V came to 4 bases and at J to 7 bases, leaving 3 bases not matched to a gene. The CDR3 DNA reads TGTGCCAGCAGCCGGACAGGGAGTGGCTACACCTTC. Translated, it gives CASSRTGSGYTF.

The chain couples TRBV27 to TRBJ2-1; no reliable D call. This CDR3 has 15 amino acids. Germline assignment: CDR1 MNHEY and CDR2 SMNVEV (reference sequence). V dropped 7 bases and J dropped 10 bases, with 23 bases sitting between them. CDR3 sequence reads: CASTASPRQAREQFF. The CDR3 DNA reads TGTGCCAGCACCGCCAGTCCCCGGCAGGCTCGGGAGCAGTTCTTC.

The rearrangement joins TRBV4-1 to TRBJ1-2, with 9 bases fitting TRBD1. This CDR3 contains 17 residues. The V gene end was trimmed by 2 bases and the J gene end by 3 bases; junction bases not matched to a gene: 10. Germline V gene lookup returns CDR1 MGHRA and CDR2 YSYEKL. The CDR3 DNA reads TGCGCCAGCAGCCAACAACCGGGACAGGGAGGCGACTATGGCTACACCTTC. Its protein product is CASSQQPGQGGDYGYTF.

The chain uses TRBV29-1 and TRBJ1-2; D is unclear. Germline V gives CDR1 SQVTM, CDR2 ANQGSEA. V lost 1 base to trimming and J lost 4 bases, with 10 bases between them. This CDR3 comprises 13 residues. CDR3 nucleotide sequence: TGCAGCGTTGAAGGGCGGCACCCCTATGGCTACACCTTC. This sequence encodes CSVEGRHPYGYTF.